This T cell receptor (beta chain) emerged from a study of beta chain features in type 1 diabetes. Study summary: No patient-donor differences in age, gender, total cells or subset yield. Study results and limitations: Patients' naive, central memory and Treg TCRB repertoires seemed closer to one another than those of healthy donors. Among type 1 diabetes patients, VDJ junctions had fewer insertions and more deletions.

A word on this clone: What it binds is not known. Other DNA sequences from this sample encode an identical CDR3 as well.

Every single donor gave one heparinised blood draw, and these averaged around 110 mL. As every portion of the isolated RNA was reverse transcribed, the sequencing read expressed TCRB transcripts. This table comes from immunoSEQ multiplex PCR, and its TCRdb copy is limited to in-frame clones, with some not included. The data show 250,000 or so clones, 68% seen once. Per germline, CDR1 GTSNPN and CDR2 SVGIG (reference sequence). V was pared by 1 base and J by 1 base, with 4 bases between. The CDR3 is 12 residues long. The clonotype was recovered from a man aged 25 to 40 in good health. The gene calls are TRBV30 and TRBJ1-1, with D hard to call. The sample comprised naive CD4+ T cells from blood. The CDR3 reads CAWSAGNTEAFF. CDR3 nucleotides: TGTGCCTGGAGTGCGGGGAACACTGAAGCTTTCTTT.